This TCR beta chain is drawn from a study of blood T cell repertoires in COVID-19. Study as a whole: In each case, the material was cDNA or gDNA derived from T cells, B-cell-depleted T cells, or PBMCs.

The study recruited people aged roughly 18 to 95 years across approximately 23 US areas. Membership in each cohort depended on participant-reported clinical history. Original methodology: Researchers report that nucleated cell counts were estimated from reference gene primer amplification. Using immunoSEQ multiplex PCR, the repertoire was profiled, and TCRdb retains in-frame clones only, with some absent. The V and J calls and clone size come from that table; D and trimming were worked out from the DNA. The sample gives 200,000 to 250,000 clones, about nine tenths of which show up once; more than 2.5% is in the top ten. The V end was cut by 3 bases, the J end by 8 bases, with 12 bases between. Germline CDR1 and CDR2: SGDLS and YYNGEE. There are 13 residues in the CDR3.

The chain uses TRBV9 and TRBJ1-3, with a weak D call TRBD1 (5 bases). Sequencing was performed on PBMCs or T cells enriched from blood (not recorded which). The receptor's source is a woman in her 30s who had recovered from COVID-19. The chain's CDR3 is CASSAGRGDTIYF. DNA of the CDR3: TGTGCCAGCAGCGCCGGTCGGGGGGACACCATATATTTT.